This T cell receptor (beta chain) was recorded in a study of cytomegalovirus exposure and HLA in healthy donors. CDR1 is SEHNR and CDR2 is FQNEAQ in the germline V gene (reference sequence). This CDR3 spans 12 amino acids. As to this clone: Germline is not matched at one junction end, which may reflect a read error.

The PCR was carried out with 60 Vbeta primers and 13 Jbeta primers. This table comes from immunoSEQ multiplex PCR, and its TCRdb copy is limited to in-frame clones, with some not included. The sample contains 310,000 or so clones, around 90% of which appear only once. The TCR was taken from a woman aged 18-29 years in good health and CMV-seronegative. The V and J genes are TRBV7-9 and TRBJ2-7; D might be TRBD2 (6 bases). Source material: PBMCs. The CDR3 bases are TGTTCCAGCAGCTCGGAGGGAACCGAGCAGTACTTC. Translating it yields CSSSSEGTEQYF.